The 7 T cell receptor beta chains listed next were all sequenced from one sample in a study of OX40 agonist ivuxolimab in advanced cancers. Library preparation was by the immunoSEQ multiplex PCR assay. TCRdb took over this immuneACCESS table, retaining in-frame rearrangements with V and J assigned. Such tables are incomplete; in checked studies, under half of the missing clones stem from an unresolved V gene, and the remainder is unexplained. For this sample there are over 90,000 clones; roughly 94% appear just once. In total, the top ten clones hold 0.18% of the sample. The sample here was CD4+ or CD8+ T cells sorted from blood, taken in a trial of the OX40 agonist ivuxolimab. These receptors were collected from an adult with an advanced solid tumor such as melanoma, head and neck, liver or kidney cancer.

V usage is TRBV20-1 and J usage is TRBJ2-7, with unresolved D. There are 11 residues in the CDR3. CDR1 and CDR2 (germline): DFQATT, SNEGSKA (reference sequence). Trimming removed 7 bases at V and 2 bases at J, with 9 bases between. Written as DNA, the CDR3 is TGCAGTGTTAGGTTCCCCTACGAGCAGTACTTC. Protein sequence: CSVRFPYEQYF.

The chain uses TRBV19 and TRBJ2-2; 7 bases match TRBD2. Germline V gene data show CDR1 as LNHDA and CDR2 as SQIVND (reference sequence). The CDR3 totals 15 residues. The trim removed 5 bases at V and 4 bases at J, leaving 7 bases unmatched. The CDR3 bases are TGTGCCAGTAGTCCGGGGCTAGCGGTCACCGGGGAGCTGTTTTTT. Protein product: CASSPGLAVTGELFF.

The chain is built from TRBV5-5 and TRBJ1-2; D may be TRBD1 (6 bases). Germline V lookup: CDR1 SGHKS, CDR2 YYEKEE (reference sequence). CDR3 size: 15 residues. Trimming took 3 bases from V and 4 from J, leaving 16 bases between them. In nucleotides, the CDR3 is TGTGCCAGCAGCTCAACTCAGGGGAAAGGCTATGGCTACACCTTC. Its translation is CASSSTQGKGYGYTF. Variable domain in full (rest from reference TRBV5-5 and TRBJ1-2): DAGVTQSPTHLIKTRGQQVTLRCSPISGHKSVSWYQQVLGQGPQFIFQYYEKEERGRGNFPDRFSARQFPNYSSELNVNALLLGDSALYLCASSSTQGKGYGYTFGSGTRLTVV.

The chain is built from TRBV10-1 and TRBJ1-4, with unresolved D. V dropped 8 bases and J dropped 7 bases, with 17 bases sitting between them. The CDR3 extends over 14 amino acids. CDR1 and CDR2 from the germline V gene are WNHNN and SYGVQD (reference sequence). The CDR3 DNA reads as TGCGCCAGCTCCTCTCTCCCGATGACTGAAAAACTGTTTTTT. Protein sequence: CASSSLPMTEKLFF.

The rearrangement joins TRBV5-1 to TRBJ2-5; the D gene is possibly TRBD1 (6 bases). Germline CDR1 is SGHRS and CDR2 is YFSETQ. Trimming cost V 4 bases and J 5 bases, with 15 bases left between them. The CDR3 is 14 amino acids. CDR3: CASSGDIWKETQYF. The CDR3 DNA sequence: TGCGCCAGCAGCGGGGACATATGGAAGGAGACCCAGTACTTC.

The J gene is TRBJ2-5, the V gene TRBV18; D call uncertain. Per germline, CDR1 KGHSH and CDR2 LQKENI. This CDR3 spans 11 amino acids. Trimming stripped 4 bases from V and 3 bases from J, with 3 bases between. CDR3 amino acids: CASSREETQYF. CDR3 in DNA: TGTGCCAGCTCACGTGAAGAGACCCAGTACTTC.

The chain recombines TRBV19 with TRBJ1-2; TRBD1 matches 7 bases. Germline V gene sequence: CDR1 LNHDA, CDR2 SQIVND (reference sequence). This CDR3 spans 14 amino acids. The V and J ends lost 3 bases and 8 bases, in that order; junction bases with no gene match: 9. This CDR3 reads CASSMSQGSHGYTF. The CDR3 DNA reads TGTGCCAGTAGTATGTCACAGGGGAGTCACGGCTACACCTTC.